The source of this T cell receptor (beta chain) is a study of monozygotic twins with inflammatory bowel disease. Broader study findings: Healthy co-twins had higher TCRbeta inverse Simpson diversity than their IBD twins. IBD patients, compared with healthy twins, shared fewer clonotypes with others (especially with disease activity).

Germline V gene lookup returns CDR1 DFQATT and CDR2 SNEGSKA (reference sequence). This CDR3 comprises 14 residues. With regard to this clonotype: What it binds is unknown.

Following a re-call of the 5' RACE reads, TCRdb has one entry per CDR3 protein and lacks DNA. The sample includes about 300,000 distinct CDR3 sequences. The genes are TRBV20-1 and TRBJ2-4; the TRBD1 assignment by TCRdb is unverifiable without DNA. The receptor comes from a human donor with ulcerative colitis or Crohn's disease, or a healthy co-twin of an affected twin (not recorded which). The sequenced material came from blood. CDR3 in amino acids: CSASGSSAKNIQYF.